What follows are 25 T cell receptor beta chains derived from one specimen sequenced in a study of blood T cells in healthy people across ages. With a J-beta primer mix and a sample-barcoded 5' primer, a second PCR ran 7 to 11 cycles. TCRdb used MiXCR to reprocess the 5' RACE reads, holding one entry per CDR3 protein. The sample lists approximately 800,000 distinct CDR3 sequences; approximately 65% were seen once. The sequenced sample consisted of blood. The receptors were sampled from a man aged 30-40 years in good health.

The chain uses TRBV29-1 and TRBJ1-2, with D perhaps matching TRBD1 (6 bases). This CDR3 has 12 residues. V gave up 7 bases and J gave up 6 bases, with 15 bases separating them. The germline CDR1 and CDR2 sequences are SQVTM and ANQGSEA. CDR3 DNA: TGCAGCGCCGGCGGACAGTACGATGGCTACACCTTC. It yields the protein CSAGGQYDGYTF.

With regard to this clonotype: A much larger clone lies one base from this, so it may be a read error. The chain links TRBV4-3 to TRBJ2-1; D not resolved. The germline V gene encodes CDR1 LGHNA and CDR2 YSLEER. V was clipped by 7 bases and J by 8 bases, with 15 bases between them. CDR3 size: 13 residues. Here the CDR3 DNA reads TGCGCCAGCAACGCAGTGGCAAGCGATGAGCAGTTCTTC. It specifies CASNAVASDEQFF.

This chain joins TRBV7-3 and TRBJ2-3, with 8 nucleotides matching TRBD2. The germline CDR1 and CDR2 sequences are SGHTA and FQGTGA. The V gene end was trimmed by 2 bases and the J gene end by 1 base; junction bases not matched to a gene: 8. The CDR3 contains 17 residues. This CDR3 reads CASSLPRTSQGTDTQYF. As DNA, the CDR3 is TGTGCCAGCAGCTTACCCCGGACTAGCCAGGGCACAGATACGCAGTATTTT.

This rearrangement joins TRBV2 to TRBJ2-7, with D perhaps being TRBD1 or TRBD2 (5 bases each). The assigned J gene may be wrong: the sequence end matches TRBJ2-5 better. Germline V gene sequence: CDR1 SNHLY, CDR2 FYNNEI. The length of the CDR3 is 14 residues. Here the CDR3 reads CASSSRGLKETQYF. CDR3 sequence (DNA): TGTGCCAGCAGTAGCCGGGGCCTCAAAGAGACCCAGTACTTC.

There are a few counts of this clonotype. The rearrangement uses TRBV4-3 and TRBJ2-3, with 7 bases aligning to TRBD1. The CDR3 spans 17 residues. Germline V gene sequence: CDR1 LGHNA, CDR2 YSLEER. Germline trimming cut 0 bases from V and 2 bases from J; bases unmatched to any gene: 8. Written as DNA, the CDR3 is TGCGCCAGCAGCCAAGATCATGACAGGGAATTCACAGATACGCAGTATTTT. This encodes CASSQDHDREFTDTQYF.

J is TRBJ2-5 and V is TRBV5-1, with 8 positions matching TRBD1. The CDR3 spans 14 residues. The germline gives CDR1 SGHRS, CDR2 YFSETQ. With 2 bases clipped from V and 2 bases from J, the junction kept 2 bases outside the gene matches. The DNA of the CDR3 is TGCGCCAGCAGCTTTGGGGACAGGCAAGAGACCCAGTACTTC. This codes for CASSFGDRQETQYF.

This sequence joins TRBV6-6 and TRBJ1-2, with D possibly TRBD1 on 6 matching bases. Germline V gene lookup returns CDR1 MNHNY and CDR2 SVGAGI (reference sequence). Trimming shortened V by 5 bases and J by 7 bases, and 23 bases separated the two germline ends. This CDR3 contains 16 residues. In DNA, the CDR3 is TGTGCCAGCAGTCCGGGCTTTCTACAGGGCCCTGGTGGCTACACCTTC. It is translated as CASSPGFLQGPGGYTF.

The CDR3 DNA follows: TGTGCCAGCAGCCGGACAGGGAGAGATGAGCAGTTCTTC. It encodes CASSRTGRDEQFF. The chain joins TRBV6-1 to TRBJ2-1, with 8 bases matching TRBD1. This CDR3 contains 13 residues. The trim removed 6 bases at V and 8 bases at J, leaving 6 bases unmatched. The germline CDR1 and CDR2 sequences are MNHNS and SASEGT.

This chain's CDR3 is CASRVTSDYNEQFF. The CDR3 DNA reads TGCGCCAGCAGGGTCACTAGCGACTACAATGAGCAGTTCTTC. The chain couples TRBV4-1 to TRBJ2-1, with 7 bases matching TRBD2. This CDR3 spans 14 amino acids. J lost 3 bases, V lost 6 bases, and 5 bases had no gene match. Germline-derived CDR1 and CDR2 are MGHRA and YSYEKL.

Sample share makes this clonotype medium-sized. The chain combines TRBV4-3 with TRBJ1-4; weak D call: TRBD1 (6 bases). Per the germline V gene, CDR1 is LGHNA and CDR2 is YSLEER. The V and J ends lost 1 base and 8 bases respectively, with 20 bases between them. This CDR3 has 17 amino acids. The CDR3, as DNA: TGCGCCAGCAGCCAAGGGCAGGGGAGGGGGAGTGGAGAAAAACTGTTTTTT. Its protein product is CASSQGQGRGSGEKLFF.

This clonotype has a single count. This sequence joins TRBV6-5 and TRBJ1-1; D is perhaps TRBD1 (5 bases). Deletions cut 8 bases from V and 5 bases from J, with 12 bases between. The CDR3 runs to 12 residues. Germline-derived CDR1 and CDR2 are MNHEY and SVGAGI. CDR3 bases: TGTGCCAGCTGCTCAGACAGAACTGAAGCTTTCTTT. Translation: CASCSDRTEAFF.

As to this clonotype: A read error may explain this, as a much larger clone is one base away. The genes are TRBV27 and TRBJ2-1; D possibly corresponds to TRBD2 (6 bases). This CDR3 is built from 15 residues. Trimming removed 2 bases from V and 6 bases from J, with 14 bases in between. Germline V gene lookup returns CDR1 MNHEY and CDR2 SMNVEV (reference sequence). The CDR3 DNA reads TGTGCCAGCAGTTTAGGGCGAGCGGGCGTCAATGAGCAGTTCTTC. Its protein is CASSLGRAGVNEQFF.

This chain connects TRBV4-1 to TRBJ2-1; a weak D match, TRBD2 (6 bases). CDR1 and CDR2 from the germline V gene are MGHRA and YSYEKL. This CDR3 spans 17 amino acids. Trimming pared 4 bases from V and 6 bases from J, leaving 22 bases between. CDR3 residues: CASSPDLGGYYINEQFF. CDR3 DNA: TGCGCCAGCAGCCCCGACTTGGGGGGATACTACATCAATGAGCAGTTCTTC.

The table lists this clonotype with a few counts. This rearrangement joins TRBV29-1 to TRBJ1-2; D unresolved. This CDR3 contains 12 residues. Germline values: CDR1 SQVTM, CDR2 ANQGSEA. Trimming took off 2 bases at V and 3 bases at J, with 7 bases between the two ends. CDR3 protein: CSVERQDYGYTF. The CDR3 nucleotides are TGCAGCGTTGAAAGGCAGGACTATGGCTACACCTTC.

V gene TRBV20-1 combines with J gene TRBJ2-1; D gene unclear. Trimming removed 0 bases at V and 2 bases at J, with 11 bases between. The germline V gene has CDR1 DFQATT and CDR2 SNEGSKA (reference sequence). This CDR3 has 15 residues. The CDR3 DNA sequence: TGCAGTGCTAGAGAGATGGTAGCTGCCTACAATGAGCAGTTCTTC. Translating gives CSAREMVAAYNEQFF.

The chain's CDR3 is CASSSHLAGSPYNEQFF. The DNA for the CDR3 is TGTGCCAGCAGCTCCCACCTAGCGGGGAGCCCATACAATGAGCAGTTCTTC. The V call is TRBV27, the J call TRBJ2-1, with 9 bases matching TRBD2. The CDR3 sequence is 17 residues long. Germline V gives CDR1 MNHEY, CDR2 SMNVEV (reference sequence). Losses at the gene ends were 6 bases for V and 4 bases for J; bases not matched to a gene: 13.

The chain links TRBV20-1 to TRBJ1-5; D perhaps matches TRBD1 (5 bases). Looked up from germline, CDR1 is DFQATT and CDR2 is SNEGSKA (reference sequence). With 6 bases removed from V and 8 bases from J, the gap between germline ends came to 14 bases. The CDR3 extends over 12 amino acids. CDR3 bases: TGCAGTGCACAGAGAACCAGGGAGCCCCAGCATTTT. Amino acid sequence: CSAQRTREPQHF.

V and J are TRBV9 and TRBJ2-4, with 11 nucleotides matching TRBD1. The DNA end lines up better with TRBJ2-5; the J call may be wrong. In germline, CDR1 is SGDLS, CDR2 YYNGEE. The CDR3 totals 15 residues. DNA for the CDR3: TGTGCCAGCAGCGGCTCCGGGACAGGGGGAGAGACCCAGTACTTC. Amino acids: CASSGSGTGGETQYF.

This clonotype was counted a single time. The chain joins TRBV25-1 to TRBJ2-2, with D tentatively TRBD1 (5 bases). In germline, CDR1 is MGHDK, CDR2 SYGVNS. This CDR3 has 14 residues. V lost 4 bases and J 7 bases, leaving 13 bases between the germline ends. In DNA, the CDR3 is TGTGCCAGCAGTGTCACAGGTTTTAGCGGGGAGCTGTTTTTT. Amino acids: CASSVTGFSGELFF.

A word on this clonotype: One end of the junction varies from germline; a read error may be responsible. The chain joins TRBV12-3 or TRBV12-4 to TRBJ2-4; D possibly corresponds to TRBD2 (6 bases). The end of the DNA fits TRBJ2-7 better, so the J call may be wrong. This CDR3 region has 15 residues. Here the CDR3 reads CACSPLAGLAYEQYF. The CDR3 nucleotides read TGTGCCTGCAGTCCCCTGGCGGGGTTAGCCTACGAGCAGTACTTC.

This clonotype has only a few counts. The J gene is TRBJ1-2, the V gene TRBV14; no firm D call. The CDR3 sequence is 14 residues long. Germline V gene data show CDR1 as SGHDN and CDR2 as FVKESK. Trimming took 0 bases from V and 2 from J, leaving 7 bases between them. The CDR3 DNA reads as TGTGCCAGCAGCCAAGAAGTGAGAAACTATGGCTACACCTTC. Translated: CASSQEVRNYGYTF.

The chain uses TRBV27 and TRBJ2-5; tentatively, D is TRBD1 (5 bases). Per the germline V gene, CDR1 is MNHEY and CDR2 is SMNVEV (reference sequence). Trimming took 5 bases from V and 5 from J, leaving 18 bases between them. This CDR3 contains 15 residues. Here the CDR3 reads CASSPSTAILETQYF. The DNA of the CDR3 is TGTGCCAGCAGTCCGTCGACAGCCATTCTGGAGACCCAGTACTTC.

Remarks on this clonotype: Compared with germline, one end of the junction differs, possibly owing to a read error. The chain carries TRBV27 and TRBJ2-7; 7 bases match TRBD1. The V gene's germline CDR1 is MNHEY and CDR2 SMNVEV (reference sequence). The CDR3 runs to 15 residues. DNA of the CDR3: TGTGGCAGCAGTACTACACAGGGGACCTACTACGAGCAGTACTTC. Protein product: CGSSTTQGTYYEQYF.

The chain combines TRBV28 with TRBJ2-3, with a tentative D call TRBD2 (5 bases). V gave up 6 bases and J gave up 2 bases, with 18 bases separating them. The germline gives CDR1 MDHEN, CDR2 SYDVKM. This CDR3 spans 16 amino acids. The CDR3 coding sequence is TGTGCCAGCAGCCCTGGAGGACGGGAAATCACAGATACGCAGTATTTT. Translation gives CASSPGGREITDTQYF.

The chain has TRBV7-9 and TRBJ2-1, with a possible D match to TRBD2 (5 bases). This CDR3 contains 11 residues. The V end lost 5 bases, the J end lost 10 bases, and 9 bases lay between the germline ends. Looked up from germline, CDR1 is SEHNR and CDR2 is FQNEAQ (reference sequence). The DNA for the CDR3 is TGTGCCAGCAGCGCCCGCGGGGAGCAGTTCTTC. This codes for CASSARGEQFF.